The source of this TCR beta chain is a study of T cell repertoires in cytomegalovirus infection (dated by TCRdb to between 2018 and 2021). Concerning the study at large: Alongside well-studied HLA-B-restricted epitopes, the peptide stimulations were aimed at recently identified HLA-C-restricted CMV epitopes, whose presentation resists viral immunomodulation. Donor HLA type was relevant to the analysis, as public TCR beta signatures indicated carriage of CMV infection together with the matching HLA type.

Sequencing relied on an Illumina HiSeq 1500. The public sequencing data were trimmed at Q25 with fastp and processed into clonotypes with MiXCR by TCRdb, which kept only in-frame beta chains. Each record represents a unique CDR3 protein, reported with the most common genes and DNA among its rows. Within this sample are approximately 76,000 distinct CDR3 sequences, with 20% to 30% of them counted one time only. The top ten clonotypes cover about half of the sample. Trimmed from V: 0 bases; trimmed from J: 1 base; junction bases lacking a gene match: 1. CDR1 is given as SGDLS and CDR2 as YYNGEE, both from the germline V gene. The CDR3 numbers 15 residues from cysteine through phenylalanine. The CDR3 DNA has 45 bases and is translated from base 1. What the authors observed across the whole study: Cumulative frequency of public TCR beta family members discriminated carriers of CMV infection plus the relevant HLA type in this cohort and an independent 352-donor cohort. The ex vivo response was dominated by HLA-C-restricted CMV-specific TCR beta clonotypes, and the single most frequent clonotype in two of eight donors was supplied by these HLA-C-restricted clonotypes.

This sample's treatment or condition label indicates: in vitro stimulation with specific CMV peptide epitopes to enrich CMV-specific T cells. Remarks on this clonotype: Its antigen remains undetermined. Per-base qualities were not stored, and no clone one base away is much larger.

The source is a human donor in good health (CMV status not recorded). Some clones in this sample may be carry-over from other donors' samples. The sample in question was CD8+ T cells from cultured PBMCs, obtained from culture after CMV antigen stimulation. Recombination linked TRBV9 to TRBJ1-1; TRBD1 agrees with 9 junctional bases. The CDR3 region reads CASSVVQGANTEAFF. The nucleotide sequence is given as TGTGCCAGCAGCGTAGTACAGGGGGCGAACACTGAAGCTTTCTTT.